This T cell receptor beta chain stems from a study of a mutant IDH1 vaccine in newly diagnosed glioma. As for the study in general: Vaccine administration was initiated 4-6 weeks following radiotherapy alone, or with temozolomide cycles. Treated patients were about 60% male, roughly 40% female, mean age approximately 41 years. Notes on the study in general: Vaccine-induced responses were seen in 93.3% of patients, spanning several MHC alleles.

V dropped 1 base and J dropped 7 bases, with 5 bases sitting between them. CDR3 size: 12 residues. Germline-derived CDR1 and CDR2 are LGHNT and FRNRAP. Comments on this clone: As yet, its antigen is unknown.

Libraries were prepared by immunoSEQ multiplex PCR; TCRdb keeps only in-frame clonotypes and omits some of them. The table lists about 32,000 clones, 78% of them singletons. Described time point: week 11, during vaccination. Doses of 300 ug of mutant IDH1 20-mer peptide were given with topical imiquimod. This chain uses TRBV12-5 with TRBJ2-1; D is unresolved. The sequence was collected from a man aged 25 to 45 with glioma. Sequencing used PBMCs, obtained from a glioma patient whose treatment included an IDH1 peptide vaccine. The CDR3 loop reads CASGLERNEQFF. Here the CDR3 DNA reads TGTGCTAGTGGTTTGGAAAGGAATGAGCAGTTCTTC.